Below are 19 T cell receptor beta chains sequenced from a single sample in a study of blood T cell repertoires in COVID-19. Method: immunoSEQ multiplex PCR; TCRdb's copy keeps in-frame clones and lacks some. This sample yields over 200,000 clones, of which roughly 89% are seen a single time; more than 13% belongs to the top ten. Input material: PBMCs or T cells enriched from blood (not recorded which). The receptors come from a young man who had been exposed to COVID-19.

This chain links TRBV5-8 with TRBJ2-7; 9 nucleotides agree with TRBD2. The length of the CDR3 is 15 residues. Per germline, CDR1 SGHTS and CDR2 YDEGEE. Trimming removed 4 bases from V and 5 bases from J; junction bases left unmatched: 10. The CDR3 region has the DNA TGTGCCAGCAGCCCCAAGCGGGGGGACGTAGACGAGCAGTACTTC. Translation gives CASSPKRGDVDEQYF.

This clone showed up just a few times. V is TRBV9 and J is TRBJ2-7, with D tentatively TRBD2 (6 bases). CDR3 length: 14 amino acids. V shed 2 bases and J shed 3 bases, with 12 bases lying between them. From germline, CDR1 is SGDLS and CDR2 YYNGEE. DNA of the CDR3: TGTGCCAGCAGCGTTGGGCAGGGACTCTACGAGCAGTACTTC. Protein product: CASSVGQGLYEQYF. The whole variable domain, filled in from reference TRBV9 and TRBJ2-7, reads DSGVTQTPKHLITATGQRVTLRCSPRSGDLSVYWYQQSLDQGLQFLIQYYNGEERAKGNILERFSAQQFPDLHSELNLSSLELGDSALYFCASSVGQGLYEQYFGPGTRLTVT.

CDR3 sequence (DNA): TGTGCCACCAGCAAGGAAGGGACAGTCAATTCACCCCTCCACTTT. Translated, it gives CATSKEGTVNSPLHF. This rearrangement joins TRBV15 to TRBJ1-6; TRBD1 aligns across 7 bases. The CDR3 runs to 15 residues. The germline V gene has CDR1 LNHNV and CDR2 YYDKDF (reference sequence). The ends lost 4 bases at V and 7 bases at J; junction bases unmatched: 7.

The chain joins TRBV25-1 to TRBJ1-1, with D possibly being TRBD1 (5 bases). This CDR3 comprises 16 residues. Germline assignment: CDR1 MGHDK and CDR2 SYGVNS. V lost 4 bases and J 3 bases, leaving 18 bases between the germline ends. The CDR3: CASSARGLGLDTEAFF. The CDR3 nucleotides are TGTGCCAGCAGTGCAAGGGGTCTGGGACTTGACACTGAAGCTTTCTTT.

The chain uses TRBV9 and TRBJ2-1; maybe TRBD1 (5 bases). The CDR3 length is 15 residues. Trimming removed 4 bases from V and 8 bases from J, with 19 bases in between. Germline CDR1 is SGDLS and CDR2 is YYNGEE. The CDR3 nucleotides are TGTGCCAGCAGCCCTCAGGAACCCCCCAGGGATGAGCAGTTCTTC. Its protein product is CASSPQEPPRDEQFF. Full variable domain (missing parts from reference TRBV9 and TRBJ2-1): DSGVTQTPKHLITATGQRVTLRCSPRSGDLSVYWYQQSLDQGLQFLIQYYNGEERAKGNILERFSAQQFPDLHSELNLSSLELGDSALYFCASSPQEPPRDEQFFGPGTRLTVL.

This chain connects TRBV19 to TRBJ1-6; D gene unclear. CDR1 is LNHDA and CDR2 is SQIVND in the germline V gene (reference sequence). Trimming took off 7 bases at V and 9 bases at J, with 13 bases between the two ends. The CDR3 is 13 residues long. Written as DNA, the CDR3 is TGTGCCAGTACGACGGAGGGTTTTTCACCCCTCCACTTT. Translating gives CASTTEGFSPLHF.

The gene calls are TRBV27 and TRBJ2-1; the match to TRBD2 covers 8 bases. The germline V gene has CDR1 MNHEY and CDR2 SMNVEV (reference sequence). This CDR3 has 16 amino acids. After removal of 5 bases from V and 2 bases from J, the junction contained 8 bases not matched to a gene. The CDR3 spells CASSAKERGPYNEQFF. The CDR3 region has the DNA TGTGCCAGCAGTGCCAAGGAGCGGGGGCCCTACAATGAGCAGTTCTTC.

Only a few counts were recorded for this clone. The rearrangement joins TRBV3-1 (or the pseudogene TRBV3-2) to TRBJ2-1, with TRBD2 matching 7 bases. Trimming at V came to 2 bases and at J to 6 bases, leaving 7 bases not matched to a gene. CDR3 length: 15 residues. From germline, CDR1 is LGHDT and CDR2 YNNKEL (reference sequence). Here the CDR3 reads CASSQSVAGPNEQFF. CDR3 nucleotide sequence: TGTGCCAGCAGCCAATCAGTAGCGGGCCCCAATGAGCAGTTCTTC.

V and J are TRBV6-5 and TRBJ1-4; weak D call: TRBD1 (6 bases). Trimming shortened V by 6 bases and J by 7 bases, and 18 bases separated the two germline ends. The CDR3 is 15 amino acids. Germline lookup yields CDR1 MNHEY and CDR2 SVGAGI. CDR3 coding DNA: TGTGCCAGCAGCCAGGGAGGGGGGGAGGTTGAAAAACTGTTTTTT. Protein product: CASSQGGGEVEKLFF.

The CDR3 sequence: CASSLGAGLGSYEQYF. CDR3 DNA sequence: TGCGCCAGCAGCTTGGGCGCGGGTTTGGGCTCCTACGAGCAGTACTTC. The genes are TRBV5-1 and TRBJ2-7; maybe TRBD2 (5 bases). With 0 bases removed from V and 0 bases from J, the gap between germline ends came to 13 bases. CDR3 length equals 16 residues. Germline V gives CDR1 SGHRS, CDR2 YFSETQ.

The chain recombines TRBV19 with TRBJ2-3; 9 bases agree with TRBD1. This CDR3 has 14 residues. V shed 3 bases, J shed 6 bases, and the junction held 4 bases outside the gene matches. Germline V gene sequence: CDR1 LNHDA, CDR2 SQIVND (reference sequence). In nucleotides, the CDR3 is TGTGCCAGTAGTATGGGGACAGGGTTCGATACGCAGTATTTT. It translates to CASSMGTGFDTQYF.

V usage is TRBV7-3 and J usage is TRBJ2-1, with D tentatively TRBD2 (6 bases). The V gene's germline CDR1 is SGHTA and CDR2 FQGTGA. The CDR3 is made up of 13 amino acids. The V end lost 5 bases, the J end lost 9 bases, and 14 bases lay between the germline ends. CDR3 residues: CASSPRLVGEQFF. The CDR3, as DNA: TGTGCCAGCAGCCCCCGACTAGTTGGTGAGCAGTTCTTC.

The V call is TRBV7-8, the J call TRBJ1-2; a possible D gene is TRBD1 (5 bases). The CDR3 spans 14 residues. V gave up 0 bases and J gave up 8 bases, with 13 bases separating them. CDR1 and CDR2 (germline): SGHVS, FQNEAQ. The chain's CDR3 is CASSLADRGGGYTF. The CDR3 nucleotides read TGTGCCAGCAGCTTAGCGGATCGGGGGGGAGGCTACACCTTC.

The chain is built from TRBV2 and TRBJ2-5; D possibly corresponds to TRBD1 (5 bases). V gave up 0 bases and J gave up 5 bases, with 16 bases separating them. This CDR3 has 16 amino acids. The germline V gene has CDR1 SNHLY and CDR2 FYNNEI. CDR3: CASSEAWGLSSETQYF. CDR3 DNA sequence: TGTGCCAGCAGTGAAGCGTGGGGCCTTTCCTCGGAGACCCAGTACTTC.

CDR3 nucleotides: TGTGCCAGCGGCCGGGACACTGAAGCTTTCTTT. Amino acid sequence: CASGRDTEAFF. The chain is built from TRBV12-3 or TRBV12-4 and TRBJ1-1; D remains unclear. V lost 8 bases and J 3 bases, leaving 7 bases between the germline ends. CDR3 length: 11 amino acids.

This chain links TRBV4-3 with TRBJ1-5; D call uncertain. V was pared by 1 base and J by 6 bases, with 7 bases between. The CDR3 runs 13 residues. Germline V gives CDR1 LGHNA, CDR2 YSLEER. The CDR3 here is CASSQGRSQPQHF. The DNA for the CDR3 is TGCGCCAGCAGCCAAGGTCGGTCTCAGCCCCAGCATTTT.

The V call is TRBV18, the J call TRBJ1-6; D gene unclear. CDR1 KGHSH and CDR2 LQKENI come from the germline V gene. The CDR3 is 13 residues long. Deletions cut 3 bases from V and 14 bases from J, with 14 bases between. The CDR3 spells CASSPPPVSSLHF. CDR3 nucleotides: TGTGCCAGCTCACCGCCCCCCGTGAGTTCCCTCCACTTT.

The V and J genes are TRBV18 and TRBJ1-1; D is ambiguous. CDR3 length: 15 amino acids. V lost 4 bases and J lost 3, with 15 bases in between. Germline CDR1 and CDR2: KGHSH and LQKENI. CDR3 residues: CASSLHGRWDTEAFF. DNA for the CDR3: TGTGCCAGCTCACTTCACGGGAGGTGGGACACTGAAGCTTTCTTT.

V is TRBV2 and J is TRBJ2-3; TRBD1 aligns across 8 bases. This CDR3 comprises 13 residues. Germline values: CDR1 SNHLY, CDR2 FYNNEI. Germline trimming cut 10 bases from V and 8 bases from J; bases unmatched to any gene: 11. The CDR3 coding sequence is TGTGCCACAGAGAGGACAGGGTGGGGTACGCAGTATTTT. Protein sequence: CATERTGWGTQYF.